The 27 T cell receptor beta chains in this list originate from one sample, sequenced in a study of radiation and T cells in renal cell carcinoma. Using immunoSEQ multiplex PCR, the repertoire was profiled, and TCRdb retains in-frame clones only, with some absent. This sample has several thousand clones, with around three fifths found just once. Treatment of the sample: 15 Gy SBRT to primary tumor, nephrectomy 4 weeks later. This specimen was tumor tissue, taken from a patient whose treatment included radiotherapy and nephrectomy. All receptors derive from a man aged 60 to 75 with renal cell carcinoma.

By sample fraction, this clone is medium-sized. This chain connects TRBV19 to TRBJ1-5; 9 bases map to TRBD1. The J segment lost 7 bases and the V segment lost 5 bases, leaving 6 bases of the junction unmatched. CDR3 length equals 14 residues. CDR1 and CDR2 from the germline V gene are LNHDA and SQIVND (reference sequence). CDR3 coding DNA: TGTGCCAGTAGTCTCCGACAGGGGGGGCAGCCCCAGCATTTT. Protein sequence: CASSLRQGGQPQHF.

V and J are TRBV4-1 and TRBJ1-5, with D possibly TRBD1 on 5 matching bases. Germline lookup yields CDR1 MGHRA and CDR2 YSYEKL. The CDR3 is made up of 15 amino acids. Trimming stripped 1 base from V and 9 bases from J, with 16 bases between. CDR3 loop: CASSQGPTDPGPQHF. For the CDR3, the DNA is TGCGCCAGCAGCCAAGGGCCGACAGACCCCGGGCCCCAGCATTTT.

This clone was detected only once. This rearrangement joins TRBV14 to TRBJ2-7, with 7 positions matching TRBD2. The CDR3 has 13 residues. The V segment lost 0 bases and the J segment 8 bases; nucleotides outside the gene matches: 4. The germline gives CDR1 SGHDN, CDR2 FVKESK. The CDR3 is CASSQELGGKQYF. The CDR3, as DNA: TGTGCCAGCAGCCAAGAACTCGGGGGGAAGCAGTACTTC.

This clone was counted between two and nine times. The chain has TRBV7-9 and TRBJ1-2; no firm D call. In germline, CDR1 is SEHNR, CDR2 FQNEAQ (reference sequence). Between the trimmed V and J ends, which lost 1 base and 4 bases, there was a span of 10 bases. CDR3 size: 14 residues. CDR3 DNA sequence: TGTGCCAGCAGCTTAGGCCAGGCTATCTATGGCTACACCTTC. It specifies CASSLGQAIYGYTF.

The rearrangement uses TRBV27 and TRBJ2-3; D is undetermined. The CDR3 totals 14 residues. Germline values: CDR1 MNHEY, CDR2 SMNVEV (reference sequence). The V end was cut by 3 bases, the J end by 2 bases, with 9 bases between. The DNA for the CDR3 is TGTGCCAGCAGTTTGACGAAGGCCACAGATACGCAGTATTTT. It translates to CASSLTKATDTQYF.

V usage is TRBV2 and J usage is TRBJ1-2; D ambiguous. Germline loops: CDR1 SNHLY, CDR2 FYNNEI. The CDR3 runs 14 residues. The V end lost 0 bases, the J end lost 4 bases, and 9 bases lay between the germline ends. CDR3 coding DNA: TGTGCCAGCAGTGAAGCAAAACGGATCTATGGCTACACCTTC. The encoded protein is CASSEAKRIYGYTF. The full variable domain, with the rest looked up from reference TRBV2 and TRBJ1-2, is EPEVTQTPSHQVTQMGQEVILRCVPISNHLYFYWYRQILGQKVEFLVSFYNNEISEKSEIFDDQFSVERPDGSNFTLKIRSTKLEDSAMYFCASSEAKRIYGYTFGSGTRLTVV.

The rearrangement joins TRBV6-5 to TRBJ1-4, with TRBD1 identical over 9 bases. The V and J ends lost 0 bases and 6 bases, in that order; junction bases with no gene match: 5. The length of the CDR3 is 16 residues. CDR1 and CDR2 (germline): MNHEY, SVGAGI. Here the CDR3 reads CASSYSNRGPYEKLFF. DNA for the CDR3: TGTGCCAGCAGTTACTCGAACAGGGGGCCTTATGAAAAACTGTTTTTT.

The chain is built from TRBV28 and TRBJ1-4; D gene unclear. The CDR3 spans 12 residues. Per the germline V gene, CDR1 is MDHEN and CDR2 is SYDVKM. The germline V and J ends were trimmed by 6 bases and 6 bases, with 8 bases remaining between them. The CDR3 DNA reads TGTGCCAGCAGCCGACCAGATGAAAAACTGTTTTTT. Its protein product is CASSRPDEKLFF.

The CDR3 reads CASSLDRATNEKLFF. The CDR3, as DNA: TGTGCCAGCAGCTTAGACAGGGCAACTAATGAAAAACTGTTTTTT. The chain combines TRBV11-2 with TRBJ1-4; D possibly corresponds to TRBD1 (5 bases). V dropped 0 bases and J dropped 0 bases, with 5 bases sitting between them. The CDR3 is 15 residues long. Germline V CDR1 and CDR2: SGHAT, FQNNGV.

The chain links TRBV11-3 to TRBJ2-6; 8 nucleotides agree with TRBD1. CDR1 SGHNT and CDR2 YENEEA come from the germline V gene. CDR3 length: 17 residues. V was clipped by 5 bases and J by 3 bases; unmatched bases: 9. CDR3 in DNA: TGTGCCAGCAGCGAGCGGACAGGGAAGTTTGGGGCCAACGTCCTGACTTTC. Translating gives CASSERTGKFGANVLTF.

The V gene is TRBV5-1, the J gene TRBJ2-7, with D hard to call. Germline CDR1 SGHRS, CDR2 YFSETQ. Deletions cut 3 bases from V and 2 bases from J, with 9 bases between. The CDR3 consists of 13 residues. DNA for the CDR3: TGCGCCAGCAGCTCCCACCAGACCTACGAGCAGTACTTC. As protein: CASSSHQTYEQYF.

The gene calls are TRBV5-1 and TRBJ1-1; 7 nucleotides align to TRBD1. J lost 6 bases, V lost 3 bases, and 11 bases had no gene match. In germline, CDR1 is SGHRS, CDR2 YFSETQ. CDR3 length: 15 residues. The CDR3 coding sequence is TGCGCCAGCAGCTCTCACAGGGGTGGTAAGGCTGAAGCTTTCTTT. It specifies CASSSHRGGKAEAFF.

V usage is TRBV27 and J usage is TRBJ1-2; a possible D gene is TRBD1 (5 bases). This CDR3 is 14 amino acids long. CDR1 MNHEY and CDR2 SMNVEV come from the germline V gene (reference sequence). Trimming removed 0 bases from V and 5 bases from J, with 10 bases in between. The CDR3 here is CASSLSGQGYGYTF. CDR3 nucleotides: TGTGCCAGCAGTTTATCTGGGCAGGGTTATGGCTACACCTTC.

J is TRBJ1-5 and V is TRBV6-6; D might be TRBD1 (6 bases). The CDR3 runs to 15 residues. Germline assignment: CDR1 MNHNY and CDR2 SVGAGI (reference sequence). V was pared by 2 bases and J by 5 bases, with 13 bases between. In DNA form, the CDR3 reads TGTGCCAGCAGTTACGCTTCAGGGGTCCATCAGCCCCAGCATTTT. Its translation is CASSYASGVHQPQHF.

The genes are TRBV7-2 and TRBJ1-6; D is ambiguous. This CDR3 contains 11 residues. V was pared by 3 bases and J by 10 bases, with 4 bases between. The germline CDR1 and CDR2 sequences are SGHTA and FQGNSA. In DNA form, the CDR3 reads TGTGCCAGCAGCTTGGACTCACCCCTCCACTTT. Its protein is CASSLDSPLHF.

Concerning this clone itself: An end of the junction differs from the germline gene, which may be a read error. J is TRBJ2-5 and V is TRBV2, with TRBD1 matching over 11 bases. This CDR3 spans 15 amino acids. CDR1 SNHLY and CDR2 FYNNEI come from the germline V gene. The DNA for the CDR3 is TGTGCCAGCAGTGCGGGGACAGGGGGGCAAGAGACCCAATACTTC. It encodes CASSAGTGGQETQYF. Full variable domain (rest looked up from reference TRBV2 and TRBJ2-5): EPEVTQTPSHQVTQMGQEVILRCVPISNHLYFYWYRQILGQKVEFLVSFYNNEISEKSEIFDDQFSVERPDGSNFTLKIRSTKLEDSAMYFCASSAGTGGQETQYFGPGTRLLVL.

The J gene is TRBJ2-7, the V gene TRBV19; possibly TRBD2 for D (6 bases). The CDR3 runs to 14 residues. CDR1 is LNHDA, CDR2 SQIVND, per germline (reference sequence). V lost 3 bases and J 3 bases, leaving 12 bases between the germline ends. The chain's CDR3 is CASSMFGGVYEQYF. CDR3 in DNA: TGTGCCAGTAGTATGTTCGGGGGAGTCTACGAGCAGTACTTC.

CDR3 sequence (DNA): TGCGCCAGCAGCTTGTGGATAGCAGGGTTGAACACTGAAGCTTTCTTT. It encodes CASSLWIAGLNTEAFF. V is TRBV5-1 and J is TRBJ1-1; perhaps TRBD1 as D (5 bases). The V and J ends lost 1 base and 0 bases respectively, with 13 bases between them. CDR1 is SGHRS, CDR2 YFSETQ, per germline. CDR3 length: 16 residues.

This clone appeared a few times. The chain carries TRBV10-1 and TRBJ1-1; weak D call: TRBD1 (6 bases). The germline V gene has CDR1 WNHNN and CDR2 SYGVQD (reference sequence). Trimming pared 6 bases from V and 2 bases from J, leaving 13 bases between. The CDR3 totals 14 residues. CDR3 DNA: TGCGCCAGCAGGGGTGCAGGGGTCAACACTGAAGCTTTCTTT. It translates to CASRGAGVNTEAFF.

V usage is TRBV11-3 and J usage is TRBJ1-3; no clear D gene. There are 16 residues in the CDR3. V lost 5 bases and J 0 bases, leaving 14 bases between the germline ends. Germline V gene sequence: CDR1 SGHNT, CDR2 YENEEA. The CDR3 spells CASSAGRADSGNTIYF. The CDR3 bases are TGTGCCAGCAGCGCTGGGAGGGCCGACTCTGGAAACACCATATATTTT. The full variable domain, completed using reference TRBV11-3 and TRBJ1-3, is EAGVVQSPRYKIIEKKQPVAFWCNPISGHNTLYWYLQNLGQGPELLIRYENEEAVDDSQLPKDRFSAERLKGVDSTLKIQPAELGDSAVYLCASSAGRADSGNTIYFGEGSWLTVV.

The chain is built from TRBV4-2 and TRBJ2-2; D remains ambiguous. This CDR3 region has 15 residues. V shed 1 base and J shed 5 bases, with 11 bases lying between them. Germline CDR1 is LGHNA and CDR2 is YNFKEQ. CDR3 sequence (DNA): TGTGCCAGCAGCCAAGGCCTCAGCGAAACCGGGGAGCTGTTTTTT. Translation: CASSQGLSETGELFF.

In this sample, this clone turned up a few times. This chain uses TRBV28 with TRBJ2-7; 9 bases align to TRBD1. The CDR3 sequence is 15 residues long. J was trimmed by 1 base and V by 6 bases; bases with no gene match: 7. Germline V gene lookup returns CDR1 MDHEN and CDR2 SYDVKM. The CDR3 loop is CASSSRDRVSYEQYF. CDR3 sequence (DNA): TGTGCCAGCAGCTCCCGGGACAGGGTGTCCTACGAGCAGTACTTC.

In DNA, the CDR3 is TGTGCCAGCACCCCAGCGGGAGTACTAAATGAGCAGTTCTTC. Translating gives CASTPAGVLNEQFF. This chain joins TRBV28 and TRBJ2-1; 8 bases line up with TRBD2. This CDR3 contains 14 residues. Germline CDR1 reads MDHEN; CDR2 reads SYDVKM. Unmatched junction bases numbered 9, after V lost 7 bases and J lost 7 bases. Complete variable domain (other parts from reference TRBV28 and TRBJ2-1): DVKVTQSSRYLVKRTGEKVFLECVQDMDHENMFWYRQDPGLGLRLIYFSYDVKMKEKGDIPEGYSVSREKKERFSLILESASTNQTSMYLCASTPAGVLNEQFFGPGTRLTVL.

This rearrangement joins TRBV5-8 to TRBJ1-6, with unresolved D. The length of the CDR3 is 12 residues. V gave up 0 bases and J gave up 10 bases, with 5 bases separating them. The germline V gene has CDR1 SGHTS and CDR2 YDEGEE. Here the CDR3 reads CASSLVASPLHF. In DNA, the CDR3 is TGTGCCAGCAGCTTGGTAGCGTCACCCCTCCACTTT.

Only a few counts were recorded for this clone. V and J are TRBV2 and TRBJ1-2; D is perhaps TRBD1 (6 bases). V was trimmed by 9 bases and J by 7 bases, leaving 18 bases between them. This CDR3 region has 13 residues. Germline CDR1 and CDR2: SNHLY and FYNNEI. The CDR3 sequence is CASSWSRGGGYTF. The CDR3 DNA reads TGTGCCAGTAGCTGGTCTCGAGGGGGTGGCTACACCTTC. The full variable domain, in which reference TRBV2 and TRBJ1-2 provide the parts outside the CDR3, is EPEVTQTPSHQVTQMGQEVILRCVPISNHLYFYWYRQILGQKVEFLVSFYNNEISEKSEIFDDQFSVERPDGSNFTLKIRSTKLEDSAMYFCASSWSRGGGYTFGSGTRLTVV.

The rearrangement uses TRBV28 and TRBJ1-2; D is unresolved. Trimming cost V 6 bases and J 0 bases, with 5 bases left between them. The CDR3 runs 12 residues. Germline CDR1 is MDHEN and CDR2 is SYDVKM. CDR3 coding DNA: TGTGCCAGCAGAGAAACTAACTATGGCTACACCTTC. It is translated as CASRETNYGYTF.

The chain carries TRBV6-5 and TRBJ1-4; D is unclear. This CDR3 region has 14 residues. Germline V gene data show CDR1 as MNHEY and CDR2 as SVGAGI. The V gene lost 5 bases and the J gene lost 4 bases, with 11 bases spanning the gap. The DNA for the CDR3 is TGTGCCAGCAGTCTTAATGAGGGTAATGAAAAACTGTTTTTT. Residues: CASSLNEGNEKLFF.